What follows are 4 T cell receptor beta chains derived from one specimen sequenced in a study of neurological immune-mediated disorders. Stated time point: longitudinal time-point 3. TCRdb passed the 5' RACE reads through MiXCR, listing each CDR3 protein once. The sample includes 40,000 or so distinct CDR3 sequences, approximately 13% of them seen just once. Sequencing was carried out using PBMCs. Every receptor here comes from a man aged 30 to 45 in good health.

This clonotype was found many times. This chain links TRBV9 with TRBJ2-7; D could derive from TRBD1 or TRBD2 (5 bases each). Trimming stripped 0 bases from V and 2 bases from J, with 18 bases between. The CDR3 consists of 17 residues. Germline CDR1 reads SGDLS; CDR2 reads YYNGEE. Here the CDR3 reads CASSVGGPGANTYEQYF. DNA for the CDR3: TGTGCCAGCAGCGTAGGGGGCCCCGGGGCCAATACCTACGAGCAGTACTTC.

The rearrangement uses TRBV7-2 and TRBJ2-3; D is possibly TRBD2 (7 bases). The CDR3 has 16 amino acids. The V end lost 7 bases, the J end lost 2 bases, and 19 bases lay between the germline ends. Germline V lookup: CDR1 SGHTA, CDR2 FQGNSA. The chain's CDR3 is CASTRRGGAATDTQYF. The CDR3 DNA sequence: TGTGCCAGCACAAGAAGGGGGGGAGCCGCCACAGATACGCAGTATTTT.

This clonotype was counted ten times or more. The chain links TRBV15 to TRBJ1-5, with 7 bases lining up with TRBD1. The J segment lost 7 bases and the V segment lost 0 bases, leaving 6 bases of the junction unmatched. Per germline, CDR1 LNHNV and CDR2 YYDKDF (reference sequence). The CDR3 runs 15 residues. CDR3 in DNA: TGTGCCACCAGCAGAGATGACAGGGCGCACCAGCCCCAGCATTTT. It yields the protein CATSRDDRAHQPQHF. Variable domain in full (rest from reference TRBV15 and TRBJ1-5): DAMVIQNPRYQVTQFGKPVTLSCSQTLNHNVMYWYQQKSSQAPKLLFHYYDKDFNNEADTPDNFQSRRPNTSFCFLDIRSPGLGDTAMYLCATSRDDRAHQPQHFGDGTRLSIL.

This clonotype was found many times. The chain combines TRBV7-9 with TRBJ2-3; 8 nucleotides align to TRBD2. Germline V gene data show CDR1 as SEHNR and CDR2 as FQNEAQ (reference sequence). There are 15 residues in the CDR3. Germline trimming cut 1 base from V and 3 bases from J; bases unmatched to any gene: 3. The DNA of the CDR3 is TGTGCCAGCAGCTTAGTTAGCGGGAATACAGATACGCAGTATTTT. It yields the protein CASSLVSGNTDTQYF.